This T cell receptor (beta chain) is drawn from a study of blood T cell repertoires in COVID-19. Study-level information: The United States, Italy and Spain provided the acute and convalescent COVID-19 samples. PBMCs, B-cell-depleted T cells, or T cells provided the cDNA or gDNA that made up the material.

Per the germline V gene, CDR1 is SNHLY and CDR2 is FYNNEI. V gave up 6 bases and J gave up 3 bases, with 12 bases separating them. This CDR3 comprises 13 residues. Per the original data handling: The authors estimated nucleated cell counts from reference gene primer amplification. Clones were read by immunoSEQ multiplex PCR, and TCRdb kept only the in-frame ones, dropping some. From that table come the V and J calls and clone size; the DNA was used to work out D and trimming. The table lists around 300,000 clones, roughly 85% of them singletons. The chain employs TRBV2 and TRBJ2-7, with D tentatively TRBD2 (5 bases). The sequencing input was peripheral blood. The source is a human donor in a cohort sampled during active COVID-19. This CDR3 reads CASRPGRDYEQYF. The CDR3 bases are TGTGCCAGCAGGCCCGGACGGGACTACGAGCAGTACTTC.